Below, one T cell receptor (beta chain) is given with its context. The PCR template was genomic DNA. Multiplex PCR with 30 forward and 13 reverse primers amplified the TCR beta CDR3. Using its own MiXCR run on the multiplex PCR reads, TCRdb lists one record per CDR3 protein. The sample holds a few hundred thousand distinct CDR3 sequences, approximately 45% seen once. These data originate in a study of type 1 and type 2 diabetes patients. Trimming cost V 6 bases and J 1 base, with 17 bases left between them. CDR1 and CDR2 (germline): MNHEY, SMNVEV (reference sequence). The CDR3 loop spans 16 amino acids.

The clonotype comes from a young man with type 2 diabetes. What was sequenced was peripheral blood mononuclear cells (PBMCs). The chain uses TRBV27 and TRBJ2-3; possible D gene TRBD1, 6 bases. CDR3: CASRGLDRTRTDTQYF. The DNA of the CDR3 is TGTGCCAGCAGGGGCCTAGACAGGACGCGCACAGATACGCAGTATTTT.